This entry lists 27 T cell receptor beta chains sequenced from one sample in a study of graft-versus-host responses after intestinal transplantation. The table came from immunoSEQ multiplex PCR; TCRdb's copy has only in-frame clones and leaves some out. The table lists approximately 7,000 clones, around two thirds of them singletons. Intraepithelial and lamina propria lymphocytes were isolated from graft specimens. The specimen was ileum tissue, collected about 240 days after intestinal transplantation. Every receptor here comes from a human patient who received an intestinal transplant, so some T cells may come from the graft donor.

This chain links TRBV6-5 with TRBJ1-6; D unclear. CDR3 length: 15 residues. The V gene's germline CDR1 is MNHEY and CDR2 SVGAGI. V was shortened by 6 bases and J by 3 bases, with 12 bases between the two germline ends. The CDR3: CASRASADYNSPLHF. Here the CDR3 DNA reads TGTGCCAGCAGGGCCTCGGCGGACTATAATTCACCCCTCCACTTT.

The V call is TRBV9, the J call TRBJ2-1; 8 bases agree with TRBD1. This CDR3 is built from 16 residues. V lost 0 bases and J lost 8; bases outside the gene matches: 10. CDR1 and CDR2 (germline): SGDLS, YYNGEE. The chain's CDR3 is CASSVDTGGAGDEQFF. CDR3 DNA sequence: TGTGCCAGCAGCGTAGATACAGGGGGAGCTGGCGATGAGCAGTTCTTC.

This chain uses TRBV5-6 with TRBJ1-5; 9 bases match TRBD1. CDR1 and CDR2 from the germline V gene are SGHDT and YYEEEE. CDR3 length: 16 residues. With V trimmed by 0 bases and J by 7 bases, 8 bases remained unmatched. CDR3 amino acids: CASSLGTGADLQPQHF. Here the CDR3 DNA reads TGTGCCAGCAGCTTGGGGACAGGGGCCGATCTGCAGCCCCAGCATTTT.

This sequence joins TRBV12-5 and TRBJ2-1; 14 bases are a match to TRBD2. The germline CDR1 and CDR2 sequences are LGHNT and FRNRAP. J gave up 8 bases and V 8 bases, and 5 bases lay outside the gene matches. The CDR3 runs to 14 residues. The CDR3 DNA reads as TGTGCTAGTTCCCGACTAGCGGGGGGGGATGAGCAGTTCTTC. Translation: CASSRLAGGDEQFF.

The chain employs TRBV30 and TRBJ2-2, with D maybe TRBD1 (5 bases). The CDR3 loop spans 15 amino acids. Germline CDR1 reads GTSNPN; CDR2 reads SVGIG (reference sequence). V was trimmed by 2 bases and J by 1 base, leaving 11 bases between them. Here the CDR3 DNA reads TGTGCCTGGAGTAATTGGGGCGGGAACACCGGGGAGCTGTTTTTT. Translating it yields CAWSNWGGNTGELFF. The variable domain in full, with the rest retrieved from reference TRBV30 and TRBJ2-2, is SQTIHQWPATLVQPVGSPLSLECTVEGTSNPNLYWYRQAAGRGLQLLFYSVGIGQISSEVPQNLSASRPQDRQFILSSKKLLLSDSGFYLCAWSNWGGNTGELFFGEGSRLTVL.

This clone was observed a few times. The CDR3 protein is CASRPGLPSYNEQFF. The CDR3 DNA follows: TGTGCCAGCAGGCCGGGACTACCGTCCTACAATGAGCAGTTCTTC. This rearrangement joins TRBV7-9 to TRBJ2-1; 7 bases match TRBD2. Germline V gives CDR1 SEHNR, CDR2 FQNEAQ (reference sequence). The CDR3 length is 15 residues. The J segment lost 1 base and the V segment lost 6 bases, leaving 6 bases of the junction unmatched.

This clone counts as medium-sized (0.01 to 0.1%). Within the sample, other DNA sequences also encode this same CDR3. V usage is TRBV18 and J usage is TRBJ2-2, with 7 bases identical to TRBD1. Germline V gives CDR1 KGHSH, CDR2 LQKENI. The CDR3 totals 15 residues. J was trimmed by 1 base and V by 2 bases; bases with no gene match: 1. This CDR3 is CASSPRDRNTGELFF. The DNA for the CDR3 is TGTGCCAGCTCACCAAGGGACAGGAACACCGGGGAGCTGTTTTTT.

This clone showed up just a few times. The J gene is TRBJ2-7, the V gene TRBV6-1; 8 bases match TRBD1. The germline V gene encodes CDR1 MNHNS and CDR2 SASEGT. With V trimmed by 6 bases and J by 4 bases, 8 bases remained unmatched. This CDR3 spans 14 amino acids. CDR3 bases: TGTGCCAGCAGGAAACCGGGACAGGTTTACGAGCAGTACGTC. Protein sequence: CASRKPGQVYEQYV.

The chain joins TRBV30 to TRBJ1-5; the D is unclear. V dropped 0 bases and J dropped 5 bases, with 8 bases sitting between them. The CDR3 spans 13 residues. The germline gives CDR1 GTSNPN, CDR2 SVGIG (reference sequence). This CDR3 is CAWSVSGHQPQHF. The CDR3 coding sequence is TGTGCCTGGAGTGTATCGGGTCATCAGCCCCAGCATTTT. Combining the CDR3 with reference TRBV30 and TRBJ1-5 gives the whole variable domain SQTIHQWPATLVQPVGSPLSLECTVEGTSNPNLYWYRQAAGRGLQLLFYSVGIGQISSEVPQNLSASRPQDRQFILSSKKLLLSDSGFYLCAWSVSGHQPQHFGDGTRLSIL.

V gene TRBV19 combines with J gene TRBJ2-3; no reliable D call. The V and J ends lost 4 bases and 2 bases respectively, with 13 bases between them. Germline V lookup: CDR1 LNHDA, CDR2 SQIVND (reference sequence). The CDR3 has 15 amino acids. This chain's CDR3 is CASSSGNPNTDTQYF. The DNA of the CDR3 is TGTGCCAGTAGTAGCGGCAACCCCAACACAGATACGCAGTATTTT.

This rearrangement joins TRBV4-2 to TRBJ2-3; TRBD1 matches 9 bases. CDR1 and CDR2 (germline): LGHNA, YNFKEQ. Losses at the gene ends were 3 bases for V and 4 bases for J; bases not matched to a gene: 2. This CDR3 comprises 14 residues. The CDR3 sequence is CASSQGQGPDTQYF. CDR3 DNA sequence: TGTGCCAGCAGCCAGGGACAGGGTCCAGATACGCAGTATTTT.

Concerning this clone: The same CDR3 is also encoded by other DNA sequences in this sample. This chain uses TRBV27 with TRBJ2-7, with TRBD1 identical over 8 bases. Germline CDR1 and CDR2: MNHEY and SMNVEV (reference sequence). The CDR3 consists of 13 residues. V dropped 5 bases and J dropped 4; count of bases not matched to a gene: 4. CDR3 residues: CASSPRTGYEQYV. Here the CDR3 DNA reads TGTGCCAGCAGTCCTCGGACAGGGTACGAGCAGTACGTC.

The rearrangement uses TRBV27 and TRBJ2-1, with D uncertain. Trimming took 7 bases from V and 5 from J, leaving 9 bases between them. CDR1 is MNHEY and CDR2 is SMNVEV in the germline V gene (reference sequence). The CDR3 extends over 12 amino acids. CDR3: CASTNNNNEQFF. CDR3 bases: TGTGCCAGCACCAACAACAACAATGAGCAGTTCTTC.

The chain recombines TRBV4-2 with TRBJ2-2, with D perhaps matching TRBD1 (5 bases). This CDR3 comprises 16 residues. The germline V and J ends were trimmed by 5 bases and 4 bases, with 17 bases remaining between them. The germline gives CDR1 LGHNA, CDR2 YNFKEQ. The chain's CDR3 is CASSSPSLRGTGELFF. CDR3 bases: TGTGCCAGCAGCTCCCCGTCCCTAAGGGGCACCGGGGAGCTGTTTTTT.

The chain employs TRBV27 and TRBJ2-3; 7 nucleotides align to TRBD1. The V and J ends lost 5 bases and 5 bases, in that order; junction bases with no gene match: 7. CDR3 size: 14 residues. Germline values: CDR1 MNHEY, CDR2 SMNVEV (reference sequence). CDR3 nucleotides: TGTGCCAGCAGTCCCGGGACAGAGCTAGATACGCAGTATTTT. As protein: CASSPGTELDTQYF.

V gene TRBV6-5 combines with J gene TRBJ2-7; D gene uncertain. From germline, CDR1 is MNHEY and CDR2 SVGAGI. V lost 4 bases and J 9 bases, leaving 16 bases between the germline ends. There are 13 residues in the CDR3. The CDR3 sequence is CASSSSGRQAQYF. The CDR3, as DNA: TGTGCCAGCAGTTCCTCAGGCCGTCAAGCGCAGTACTTC.

The chain couples TRBV9 to TRBJ2-2; 12 bases align to TRBD2. V gave up 4 bases and J gave up 2 bases; unmatched junction bases: 12. CDR3 length: 19 residues. Germline V gene lookup returns CDR1 SGDLS and CDR2 YYNGEE. As DNA, the CDR3 is TGTGCCAGCAGCCCCCGTCTACTAGCGGGGGGCACTAACACCGGGGAGCTGTTTTTT. Translation: CASSPRLLAGGTNTGELFF.

The chain is built from TRBV18 and TRBJ2-7; possible D gene TRBD1, 5 bases. CDR1 is KGHSH, CDR2 LQKENI, per germline. CDR3 length: 15 residues. The V end lost 0 bases, the J end lost 6 bases, and 15 bases lay between the germline ends. CDR3 DNA: TGTGCCAGCTCACCACCGATAGCAGGGTCGGGCGAGCAGTACTTC. Its protein product is CASSPPIAGSGEQYF.

The chain carries TRBV30 and TRBJ1-6; TRBD1 might be the D (5 bases). This CDR3 has 13 amino acids. From germline, CDR1 is GTSNPN and CDR2 SVGIG (reference sequence). The ends were cut back, 2 bases at V and 8 bases at J, with 10 bases in the middle. The CDR3 bases are TGTGCCTGGAGTATTCAGGGAGATTCACCCCTCCACTTT. Protein sequence: CAWSIQGDSPLHF.

For the CDR3, the DNA is TGTGCCAGCAGCTTAGTACAGGGGAACACCGGGGAGCTGTTTTTT. Translation gives CASSLVQGNTGELFF. The V gene is TRBV7-2, the J gene TRBJ2-2; D might be TRBD1 (6 bases). Germline loops: CDR1 SGHTA, CDR2 FQGNSA. This CDR3 spans 15 amino acids. V lost 1 base and J lost 1, with 7 bases in between.

This chain connects TRBV7-9 to TRBJ2-1; D not certain. The germline V gene has CDR1 SEHNR and CDR2 FQNEAQ (reference sequence). This CDR3 has 12 amino acids. V lost 7 bases to trimming and J lost 0 bases, with 4 bases between them. The CDR3 loop is CASTTSYNEQFF. CDR3 DNA: TGTGCCAGCACCACCTCCTACAATGAGCAGTTCTTC. The whole variable domain, remainder taken from reference TRBV7-9 and TRBJ2-1, is DTGVSQNPRHKITKRGQNVTFRCDPISEHNRLYWYRQTLGQGPEFLTYFQNEAQLEKSRLLSDRFSAERPKGSFSTLEIQRTEQGDSAMYLCASTTSYNEQFFGPGTRLTVL.

This chain links TRBV7-2 with TRBJ2-1; D not resolved. CDR3 length: 12 residues. CDR1 and CDR2 (germline): SGHTA, FQGNSA. V lost 2 bases, J lost 1 base, and 0 bases lay in between. The CDR3 protein is CASSLSYNEQFF. The CDR3 DNA reads TGTGCCAGCAGCTTATCCTACAATGAGCAGTTCTTC.

The V and J genes are TRBV9 and TRBJ1-3; D gene uncertain. Trimming removed 3 bases from V and 2 bases from J, with 9 bases in between. This CDR3 has 14 residues. CDR1 and CDR2 (germline): SGDLS, YYNGEE. The CDR3 loop reads CASSGWGTGNTIYF. CDR3 coding DNA: TGTGCCAGCAGCGGGTGGGGTACTGGAAACACCATATATTTT.

This chain joins TRBV7-9 and TRBJ2-2; no clear D. CDR1 is SEHNR, CDR2 FQNEAQ, per germline (reference sequence). The CDR3 has 11 residues. V was pared by 8 bases and J by 6 bases, with 7 bases between. For the CDR3, the DNA is TGTGCCAGCTCAGTTGCCGGGGAGCTGTTTTTT. Protein product: CASSVAGELFF.

This clone was detected only a few times. The chain combines TRBV6-1 with TRBJ1-6; 10 bases match TRBD1. Germline trimming cut 3 bases from V and 3 bases from J; bases unmatched to any gene: 11. The CDR3 is 19 residues long. The germline V gene has CDR1 MNHNS and CDR2 SASEGT. CDR3 sequence: CASSETGGMATDYNSPLHF. The DNA of the CDR3 is TGTGCCAGCAGTGAGACAGGGGGCATGGCTACCGACTATAATTCACCCCTCCACTTT.

A single count supports this clone. The V gene is TRBV6-5, the J gene TRBJ1-2; no firm D call. The germline V gene encodes CDR1 MNHEY and CDR2 SVGAGI. This CDR3 has 12 residues. V was trimmed by 0 bases and J by 4 bases, leaving 3 bases between them. The DNA for the CDR3 is TGTGCCAGCAGTTACTCGAGCTATGGCTACACCTTC. Encoded protein: CASSYSSYGYTF.

This clone was picked up one time. The J gene is TRBJ2-2, the V gene TRBV4-2; either TRBD1 or TRBD2 may supply D (5 bases each). This CDR3 region has 16 residues. Between the trimmed V and J ends, which lost 4 bases and 4 bases, there was a span of 16 bases. Germline loops: CDR1 LGHNA, CDR2 YNFKEQ. The CDR3 loop is CASSPEEGAITGELFF. The DNA of the CDR3 is TGTGCCAGCAGCCCGGAGGAAGGGGCGATCACCGGGGAGCTGTTTTTT.